Each of the 6 T cell receptor beta chains below was sequenced from the same sample in a study of Graves' ophthalmopathy and Graves' hyperthyroidism. RNA served as the template for amplifying TCR beta CDR3 regions. An initial RT-PCR round employing HTBI primers preceded a second-round multiplex PCR. MiXCR was run by TCRdb on the multiplex PCR reads, yielding one entry per CDR3 protein. This sample yields under 400,000 distinct CDR3 sequences, of which about a sixth are seen a single time; roughly an eighth belongs to the top ten. Sequenced: peripheral blood. Source of these receptors: an adult man with Graves' ophthalmopathy.

As regards this clonotype: Sequence at one end of the junction differs from germline and may be a read error. The chain recombines TRBV30 with TRBJ1-1; D not certain. The germline CDR1 and CDR2 sequences are GTSNPN and SVGIG (reference sequence). CDR3 length: 13 amino acids. In DNA form, the CDR3 reads TGTACCTGGAGTGTACGTCGGCCGTACGAAGCTTTCTTT. Protein: CTWSVRRPYEAFF.

The chain joins TRBV5-1 to TRBJ1-1, with a possible D match to TRBD1 (6 bases). Deletions cut 4 bases from V and 5 bases from J, with 15 bases between. This CDR3 is built from 14 residues. The V gene's germline CDR1 is SGHRS and CDR2 YFSETQ. For the CDR3, the DNA is TGCGCCAGCAGCGACACGGGGGGCACGACTGAAGCTTTCTTT. Translating it yields CASSDTGGTTEAFF.

This clonotype was seen many times. V and J are TRBV20-1 and TRBJ2-7, with TRBD2 matching 7 bases. V lost 3 bases to trimming and J lost 2 bases; unmatched junction nucleotides: 7. The germline CDR1 and CDR2 sequences are DFQATT and SNEGSKA (reference sequence). The CDR3 totals 14 residues. The CDR3 loop reads CSARGERGPYEQYF. The CDR3 DNA sequence: TGCAGTGCTAGGGGGGAGCGGGGCCCCTACGAGCAGTACTTC.

This clonotype has ten or more counts. The chain joins TRBV24-1 to TRBJ2-2; perhaps TRBD1 as D (6 bases). Germline values: CDR1 KGHDR, CDR2 SFDVKD. This CDR3 is built from 16 residues. Trimming left V 0 bases short and J 1 base short, with 8 bases between. The CDR3 region has the DNA TGTGCCACCAGTGATTTGATGACAGGGAACACCGGGGAGCTGTTTTTT. Translating it yields CATSDLMTGNTGELFF.

This clonotype has at least ten counts. Relative to the germline gene, one junction end is altered; a read error may explain this. The chain carries TRBV6-2 or TRBV6-3 and TRBJ2-4; TRBD2 aligns across 7 bases. This CDR3 has 14 amino acids. Germline V gene data show CDR1 as MNHEY and CDR2 as SVGEGT. The CDR3 region is CASSNSGGGNIQYF. CDR3 DNA sequence: TGTGCCAGCAGTAACTCCGGCGGGGGAAACATTCAGTACTTC.

V gene TRBV7-2 combines with J gene TRBJ2-7; the D gene is possibly TRBD2 (5 bases). Germline CDR1 and CDR2: SGHTA and FQGNSA. The CDR3 contains 13 residues. Trimming cost V 5 bases and J 3 bases, with 11 bases left between them. The CDR3 nucleotides read TGTGCCAGCAGCCTATTTGAGGGCTACGAGCAGTACTTC. It encodes CASSLFEGYEQYF.